A single sample gave rise to the 20 T cell receptor beta chains below, sequenced in a study of regulatory T cells in long-lasting Graves disease. Construction of TCR beta libraries relied on iRepertoire HTBI primers and on Arm-PCR targeting CDR3 regions. TCRdb called the multiplex PCR reads again in MiXCR, with one record for every CDR3 protein. This sample carries 530,000 or so distinct CDR3 sequences, about 16% of them seen once, and the ten largest clones take approximately 12%. Time point meaning: newly diagnosed GD, antithyroid drugs for less than 3 months. The TCR library was made from RNA that had been extracted from PBMCs in TRIzol. The sample also formed part of further work on T cells in Graves' hyperthyroidism and ophthalmopathy.

The sample consisted of peripheral blood mononuclear cells (PBMCs), taken at new diagnosis, from a patient treated with antithyroid drugs. The receptors were sampled from a man younger than 30 with Graves disease.

The rearrangement joins TRBV13 to TRBJ2-3; 9 bases are a match to TRBD1. This CDR3 spans 16 amino acids. J was trimmed by 4 bases and V by 6 bases; bases with no gene match: 11. Germline values: CDR1 PRHDT, CDR2 FYEKMQ (reference sequence). The CDR3 sequence is CASRLWGQGGPDTQYF. The DNA for the CDR3 is TGTGCCAGCAGGCTCTGGGGACAGGGAGGGCCAGATACGCAGTATTTT. Full variable domain (outside the CDR3, taken from reference TRBV13 and TRBJ2-3): AAGVIQSPRHLIKEKRETATLKCYPIPRHDTVYWYQQGPGQDPQFLISFYEKMQSDKGSIPDRFSAQQFSDYHSELNMSSLELGDSALYFCASRLWGQGGPDTQYFGPGTRLTVL.

The chain links TRBV9 to TRBJ2-1, with TRBD2 matching 10 bases. The CDR3 is 16 residues long. Germline CDR1 and CDR2: SGDLS and YYNGEE. Losses at the gene ends were 4 bases for V and 5 bases for J; bases not matched to a gene: 9. The CDR3 spells CASSIALAGANNEQFF. CDR3 nucleotides: TGTGCCAGCAGCATAGCCCTAGCGGGAGCCAACAATGAGCAGTTCTTC.

V is TRBV15 and J is TRBJ1-5; D remains unclear. The CDR3 extends over 14 amino acids. Germline CDR1 and CDR2: LNHNV and YYDKDF (reference sequence). Trimming took 0 bases from V and 2 from J, leaving 5 bases between them. CDR3 nucleotides: TGTGCCACCAGCAGAGATGGGCGCAATCAGCCCCAGCATTTT. It translates to CATSRDGRNQPQHF.

This clonotype has more than one count but fewer than ten. This chain connects TRBV10-1 to TRBJ2-5; 8 bases agree with TRBD1. Per the germline V gene, CDR1 is WNHNN and CDR2 is SYGVQD (reference sequence). V lost 2 bases and J lost 4; bases outside the gene matches: 0. The CDR3 has 13 amino acids. The CDR3 DNA is TGCGCCAGCAGTGAGGACAGGGGAGAGACCCAGTACTTC. Its translation is CASSEDRGETQYF.

This clonotype has just a few counts. The J gene is TRBJ2-5, the V gene TRBV5-1; D gene ambiguous. The germline gives CDR1 SGHRS, CDR2 YFSETQ. V was pared by 3 bases and J by 2 bases, with 8 bases between. This CDR3 contains 13 residues. In DNA form, the CDR3 reads TGCGCCAGCAGCTCTGTCGGACAAGAGACCCAGTACTTC. It encodes CASSSVGQETQYF.

V and J are TRBV20-1 and TRBJ2-7, with 7 nucleotides matching TRBD1. The CDR3 covers 11 residues. The germline gives CDR1 DFQATT, CDR2 SNEGSKA (reference sequence). Unmatched junction bases numbered 2, after V lost 5 bases and J lost 4 bases. In DNA form, the CDR3 reads TGCAGTGCTGCAGGGGGATACGAGCAGTACTTC. It codes for CSAAGGYEQYF.

V and J are TRBV15 and TRBJ1-3; the D is unclear. Trimming removed 6 bases from V and 0 bases from J, with 9 bases in between. The germline gives CDR1 LNHNV, CDR2 YYDKDF (reference sequence). The CDR3 contains 14 residues. The CDR3 region is CATRGGGSGNTIYF. CDR3 sequence (DNA): TGTGCCACCAGGGGCGGAGGCTCTGGAAACACCATATATTTT.

This clonotype occurred many times. The chain carries TRBV5-1 and TRBJ2-7; TRBD1 matches at 7 bases. Germline trimming cut 7 bases from V and 12 bases from J; bases unmatched to any gene: 19. The CDR3 has 14 residues. CDR1 and CDR2 (germline): SGHRS, YFSETQ. CDR3 in amino acids: CASRDGTVFTELYF. In DNA form, the CDR3 reads TGCGCCAGCCGCGACGGGACAGTCTTTACGGAGTTGTACTTC.

This clonotype was counted a few times. V is TRBV12-3 or TRBV12-4 and J is TRBJ2-1; the match to TRBD2 covers 7 bases. V lost 4 bases and J lost 6; bases outside the gene matches: 6. CDR3 length equals 14 residues. CDR3 loop: CASSSFGEGNEQFF. In nucleotides, the CDR3 is TGTGCCAGCAGTTCCTTTGGGGAGGGCAATGAGCAGTTCTTC.

This clonotype came up many times. V and J are TRBV7-9 and TRBJ2-1; 13 bases fit TRBD2. J was trimmed by 7 bases and V by 5 bases; bases with no gene match: 8. The germline V gene encodes CDR1 SEHNR and CDR2 FQNEAQ (reference sequence). The CDR3 is 16 amino acids. The CDR3 protein is CASSKDGLAGDNEQFF. CDR3 sequence (DNA): TGTGCCAGCAGCAAAGATGGACTAGCGGGAGATAATGAGCAGTTCTTC.

This clonotype was seen many times. The genes are TRBV6-1 and TRBJ2-7; D is ambiguous. The germline gives CDR1 MNHNS, CDR2 SASEGT. This CDR3 has 15 residues. The V gene lost 0 bases and the J gene lost 2 bases, with 11 bases spanning the gap. The CDR3 DNA reads as TGTGCCAGCAGTGAAGCGAGGTATATACCCTACGAGCAGTACTTC. This translates into CASSEARYIPYEQYF.

The sample holds many counts of this clonotype. This chain joins TRBV7-9 and TRBJ2-7, with D possibly TRBD1 on 5 matching bases. The CDR3 totals 14 residues. CDR1 is SEHNR and CDR2 is FQNEAQ in the germline V gene (reference sequence). V shed 5 bases and J shed 0 bases, with 11 bases lying between them. The CDR3 DNA reads TGTGCCAGCAGCCTCCACAGGAGCTCCTACGAGCAGTACTTC. Its protein is CASSLHRSSYEQYF.

The CDR3 here is CASSSQQGNTEAFF. The CDR3 bases are TGTGCCAGCAGCTCTCAGCAGGGGAACACTGAAGCTTTCTTT. The chain recombines TRBV9 with TRBJ1-1; a weak D match, TRBD1 (5 bases). This CDR3 spans 14 amino acids. Per the germline V gene, CDR1 is SGDLS and CDR2 is YYNGEE. V dropped 4 bases and J dropped 1 base, with 11 bases sitting between them. Filled out from reference TRBV9 and TRBJ1-1, the complete variable domain reads DSGVTQTPKHLITATGQRVTLRCSPRSGDLSVYWYQQSLDQGLQFLIQYYNGEERAKGNILERFSAQQFPDLHSELNLSSLELGDSALYFCASSSQQGNTEAFFGQGTRLTVV.

This clonotype has just a few counts. The V and J genes are TRBV29-1 and TRBJ2-4; D remains ambiguous. Per the germline V gene, CDR1 is SQVTM and CDR2 is ANQGSEA. The CDR3 spans 14 residues. Trimming pared 0 bases from V and 1 base from J, leaving 7 bases between. CDR3 in amino acids: CSVEDFGAKNIQYF. The CDR3 coding sequence is TGCAGCGTTGAAGATTTTGGGGCCAAAAACATTCAGTACTTC.

This clonotype was observed at least ten times. This chain joins TRBV6-1 and TRBJ1-2; D unclear. The CDR3 contains 12 residues. V was pared by 4 bases and J by 8 bases, with 11 bases between. The germline gives CDR1 MNHNS, CDR2 SASEGT. CDR3: CASSARPGGYTF. CDR3 DNA: TGTGCCAGCAGTGCGCGACCCGGGGGCTACACCTTC.

V is TRBV11-2 and J is TRBJ2-1; the D gene is possibly TRBD2 (6 bases). Germline V gene data show CDR1 as SGHAT and CDR2 as FQNNGV. The CDR3 covers 17 residues. V lost 8 bases to trimming and J lost 0 bases, with 20 bases between them. The DNA of the CDR3 is TGTGCCAGCTTAACTAGCCATTTTCCAAGCTCCTACAATGAGCAGTTCTTC. This encodes CASLTSHFPSSYNEQFF.

This clonotype appeared many times. This rearrangement joins TRBV20-1 to TRBJ1-1; D is uncertain. V lost 0 bases and J lost 1, with 6 bases in between. This CDR3 comprises 13 residues. Germline V CDR1 and CDR2: DFQATT, SNEGSKA (reference sequence). The CDR3, as DNA: TGCAGTGCTAGAGATGCTGGGAACACTGAAGCTTTCTTT. Translation: CSARDAGNTEAFF.

The chain has TRBV30 and TRBJ2-1; tentatively, D is TRBD2 (6 bases). The CDR3 consists of 14 residues. CDR1 is GTSNPN and CDR2 is SVGIG in the germline V gene (reference sequence). Trimming stripped 3 bases from V and 10 bases from J, with 19 bases between. The CDR3 protein is CAWSRDGWGGEQFF. CDR3 nucleotides: TGTGCCTGGAGCCGGGACGGATGGGGAGGAGAGCAGTTCTTC.

The CDR3 DNA is TGCGCCAGCAGCTTGAGACCAGGCTACAATGAGCAGTTCTTC. Translating gives CASSLRPGYNEQFF. This chain uses TRBV5-1 with TRBJ2-1, with D uncertain. Germline CDR1 is SGHRS and CDR2 is YFSETQ. This CDR3 has 14 residues. Trimming cost V 1 base and J 3 bases, with 8 bases left between them.

The chain links TRBV5-5 to TRBJ1-5; a weak D match, TRBD1 (6 bases). Trimming cost V 0 bases and J 0 bases, with 16 bases left between them. The CDR3 runs 18 residues. Germline V CDR1 and CDR2: SGHKS, YYEKEE (reference sequence). The CDR3 DNA is TGTGCCAGCAGCTTGGGCAGGGGCTCGGGACTTAGCAATCAGCCCCAGCATTTT. It encodes CASSLGRGSGLSNQPQHF.